The source of this T cell receptor (beta chain) is a study of T cells after yellow fever vaccination. Trimming cost V 10 bases and J 7 bases; bases outside gene matches: 12. The germline V gene encodes CDR1 MDHEN and CDR2 SYDVKM. There are 14 residues in the CDR3. On this clonotype: Its antigen is not known.

Production of TCR cDNA was by 5'RACE template switching, which also added a universal primer site and UMIs. Via MiXCR, TCRdb re-called the 5' RACE reads, giving one row per CDR3 protein. Of a few hundred thousand distinct CDR3 sequences in the sample, 4% are singletons; the top ten hold 20% to 25%. General observations from the study: Abundant clonotypes (contaminants from the bulk population) could be present in FACS-sorted repertoires. Booster samples showed a return of most primary-vaccination clones (around 96% CD4, 88% CD8). Clonotypes found in both CD4 and CD8 compartments made up a small share.

The sequencing here drew on PBMCs, taken 5 days after the yellow fever booster vaccination. The chain couples TRBV28 to TRBJ2-1; 8 nucleotides match TRBD2. The TCR comes from a man between 18 and 35 years old who received the YFV17D yellow fever vaccine. In nucleotides, the CDR3 is TGTGCCACGCAGCGGGGGCTAAGTAGTAATGAGCAGTTCTTC. Protein sequence: CATQRGLSSNEQFF.